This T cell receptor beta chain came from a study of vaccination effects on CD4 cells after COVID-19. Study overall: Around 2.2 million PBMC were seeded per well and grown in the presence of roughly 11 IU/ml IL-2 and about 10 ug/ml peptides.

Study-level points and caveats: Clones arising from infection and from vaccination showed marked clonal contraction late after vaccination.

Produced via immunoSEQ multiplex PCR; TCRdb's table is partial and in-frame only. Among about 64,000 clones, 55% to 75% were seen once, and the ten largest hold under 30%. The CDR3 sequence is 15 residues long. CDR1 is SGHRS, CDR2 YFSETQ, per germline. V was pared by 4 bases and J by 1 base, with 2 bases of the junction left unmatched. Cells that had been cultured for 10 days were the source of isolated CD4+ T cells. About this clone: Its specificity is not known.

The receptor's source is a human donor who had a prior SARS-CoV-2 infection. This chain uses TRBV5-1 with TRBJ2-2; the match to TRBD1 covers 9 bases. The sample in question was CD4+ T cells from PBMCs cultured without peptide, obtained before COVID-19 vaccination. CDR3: CASSTGQGNTGELFF. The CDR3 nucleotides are TGCGCCAGCAGCACGGGACAGGGGAACACCGGGGAGCTGTTTTTT.